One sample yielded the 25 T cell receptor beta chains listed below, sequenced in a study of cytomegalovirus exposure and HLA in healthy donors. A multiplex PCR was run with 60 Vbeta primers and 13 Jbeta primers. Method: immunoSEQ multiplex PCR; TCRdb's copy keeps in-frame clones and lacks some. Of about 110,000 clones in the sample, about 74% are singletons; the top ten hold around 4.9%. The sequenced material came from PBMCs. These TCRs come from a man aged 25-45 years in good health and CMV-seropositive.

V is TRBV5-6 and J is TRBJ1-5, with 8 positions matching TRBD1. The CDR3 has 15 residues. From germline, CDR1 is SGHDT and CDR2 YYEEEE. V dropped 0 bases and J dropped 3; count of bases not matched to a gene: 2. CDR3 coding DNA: TGTGCCAGCAGCTTGGGACAGGGGCCCAATCAGCCCCAGCATTTT. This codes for CASSLGQGPNQPQHF.

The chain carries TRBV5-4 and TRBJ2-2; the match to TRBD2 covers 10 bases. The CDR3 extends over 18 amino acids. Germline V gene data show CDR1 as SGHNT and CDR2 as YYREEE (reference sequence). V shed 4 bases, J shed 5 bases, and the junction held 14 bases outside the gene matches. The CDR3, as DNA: TGTGCCAGCAGCCGAGGTGGGCTAGCGGGGGTCGGGACCGGGGAGCTGTTTTTT. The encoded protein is CASSRGGLAGVGTGELFF. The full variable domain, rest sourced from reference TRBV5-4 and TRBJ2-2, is ETGVTQSPTHLIKTRGQQVTLRCSSQSGHNTVSWYQQALGQGPQFIFQYYREEENGRGNFPPRFSGLQFPNYSSELNVNALELDDSALYLCASSRGGLAGVGTGELFFGEGSRLTVL.

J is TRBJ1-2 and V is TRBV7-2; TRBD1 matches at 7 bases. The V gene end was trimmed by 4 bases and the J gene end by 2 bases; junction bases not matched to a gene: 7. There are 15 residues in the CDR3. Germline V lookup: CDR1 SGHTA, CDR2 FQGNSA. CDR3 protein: CASSYSPGQNYGYTF. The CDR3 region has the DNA TGTGCCAGCAGCTATTCCCCGGGACAGAACTATGGCTACACCTTC.

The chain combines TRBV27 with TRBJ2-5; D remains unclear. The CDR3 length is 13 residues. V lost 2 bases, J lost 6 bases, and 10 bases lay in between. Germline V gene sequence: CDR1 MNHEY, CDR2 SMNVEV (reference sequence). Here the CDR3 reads CASSLGSWQTQYF. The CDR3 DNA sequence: TGTGCCAGCAGTTTAGGTAGCTGGCAGACCCAGTACTTC.

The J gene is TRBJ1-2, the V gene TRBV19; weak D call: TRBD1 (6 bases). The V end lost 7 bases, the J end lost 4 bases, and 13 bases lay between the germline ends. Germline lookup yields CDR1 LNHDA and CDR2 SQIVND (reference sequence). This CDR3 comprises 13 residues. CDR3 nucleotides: TGTGCCAGTACTAGGACAGACAGCTATGGCTACACCTTC. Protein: CASTRTDSYGYTF. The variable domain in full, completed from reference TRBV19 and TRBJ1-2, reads DGGITQSPKYLFRKEGQNVTLSCEQNLNHDAMYWYRQDPGQGLRLIYYSQIVNDFQKGDIAEGYSVSREKKESFPLTVTSAQKNPTAFYLCASTRTDSYGYTFGSGTRLTVV.

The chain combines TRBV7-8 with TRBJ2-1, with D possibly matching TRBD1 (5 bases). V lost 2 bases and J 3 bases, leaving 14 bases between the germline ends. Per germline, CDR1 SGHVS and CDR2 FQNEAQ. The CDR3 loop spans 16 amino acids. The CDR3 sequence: CASSLLRQGYYNEQFF. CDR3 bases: TGTGCCAGCAGCTTATTAAGGCAGGGATACTACAATGAGCAGTTCTTC.

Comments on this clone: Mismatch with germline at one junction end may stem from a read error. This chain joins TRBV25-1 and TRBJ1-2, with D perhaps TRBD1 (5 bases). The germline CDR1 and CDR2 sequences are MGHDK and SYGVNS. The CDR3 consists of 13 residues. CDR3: CASSELGRDGYPF. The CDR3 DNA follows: TGTGCCAGCAGTGAACTGGGGCGGGATGGCTACCCCTTC.

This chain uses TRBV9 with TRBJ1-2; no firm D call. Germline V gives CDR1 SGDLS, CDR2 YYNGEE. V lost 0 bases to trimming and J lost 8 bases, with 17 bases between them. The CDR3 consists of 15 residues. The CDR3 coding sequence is TGTGCCAGCAGCGTAGAGAGGGCGGAGTTCGGGGGCTACACCTTC. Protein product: CASSVERAEFGGYTF.

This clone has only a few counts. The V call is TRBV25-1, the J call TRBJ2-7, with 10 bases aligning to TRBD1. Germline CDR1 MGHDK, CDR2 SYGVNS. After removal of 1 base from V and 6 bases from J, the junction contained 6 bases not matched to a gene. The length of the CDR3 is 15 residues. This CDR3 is CASSELTGGSGEQYF. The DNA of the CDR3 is TGTGCCAGCAGTGAATTGACAGGGGGCTCTGGCGAGCAGTACTTC.

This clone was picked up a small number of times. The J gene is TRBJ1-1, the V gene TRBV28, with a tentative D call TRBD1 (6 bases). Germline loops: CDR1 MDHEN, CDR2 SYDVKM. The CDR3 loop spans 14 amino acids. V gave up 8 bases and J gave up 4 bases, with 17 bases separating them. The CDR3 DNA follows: TGTGCCAGCCTGCGTGGGGACATGGGCACTGAAGCTTTCTTT. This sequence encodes CASLRGDMGTEAFF.

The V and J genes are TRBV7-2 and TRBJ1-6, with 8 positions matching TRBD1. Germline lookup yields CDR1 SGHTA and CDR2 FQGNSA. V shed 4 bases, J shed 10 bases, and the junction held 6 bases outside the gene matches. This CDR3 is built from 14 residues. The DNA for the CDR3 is TGTGCCAGCAGCTGGACAGGGAATGGATCACCCCTCCACTTT. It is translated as CASSWTGNGSPLHF. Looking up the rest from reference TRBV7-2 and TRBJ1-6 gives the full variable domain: GAGVSQSPSNKVTEKGKDVELRCDPISGHTALYWYRQSLGQGLEFLIYFQGNSAPDKSGLPSDRFSAERTGGSVSTLTIQRTQQEDSAVYLCASSWTGNGSPLHFGNGTRLTVT.

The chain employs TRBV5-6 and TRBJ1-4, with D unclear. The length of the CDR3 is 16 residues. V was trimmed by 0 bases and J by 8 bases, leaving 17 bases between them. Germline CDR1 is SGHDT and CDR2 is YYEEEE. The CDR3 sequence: CASSLDPGVVEEKLFF. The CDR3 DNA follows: TGTGCCAGCAGCTTGGACCCCGGGGTGGTGGAAGAAAAACTGTTTTTT.

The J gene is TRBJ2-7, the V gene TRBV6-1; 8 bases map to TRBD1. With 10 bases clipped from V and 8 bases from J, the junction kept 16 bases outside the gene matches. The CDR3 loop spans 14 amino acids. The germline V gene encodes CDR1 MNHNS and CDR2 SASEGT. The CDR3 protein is CATDSGTGASKQYF. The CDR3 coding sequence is TGTGCCACCGACTCCGGGACAGGAGCCTCGAAGCAGTACTTC.

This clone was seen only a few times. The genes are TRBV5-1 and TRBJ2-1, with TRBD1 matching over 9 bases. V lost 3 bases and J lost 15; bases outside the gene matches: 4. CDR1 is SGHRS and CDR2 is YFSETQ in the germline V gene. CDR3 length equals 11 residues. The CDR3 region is CASSSGTGMFF. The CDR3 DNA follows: TGCGCCAGCAGCTCCGGGACAGGGATGTTCTTC.

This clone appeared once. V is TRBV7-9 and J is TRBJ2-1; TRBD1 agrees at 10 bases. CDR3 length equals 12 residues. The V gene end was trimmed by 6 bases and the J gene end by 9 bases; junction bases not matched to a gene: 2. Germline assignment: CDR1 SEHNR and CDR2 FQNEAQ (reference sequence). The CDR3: CASSWTGGEQFF. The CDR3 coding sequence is TGTGCCAGCAGTTGGACAGGGGGTGAGCAGTTCTTC.

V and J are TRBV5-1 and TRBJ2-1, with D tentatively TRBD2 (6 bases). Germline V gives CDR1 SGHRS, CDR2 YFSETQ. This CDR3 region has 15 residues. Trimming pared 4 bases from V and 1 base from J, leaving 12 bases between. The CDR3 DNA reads TGCGCCAGCAGCGCGGGACTTAGTTCCTACAATGAGCAGTTCTTC. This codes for CASSAGLSSYNEQFF.

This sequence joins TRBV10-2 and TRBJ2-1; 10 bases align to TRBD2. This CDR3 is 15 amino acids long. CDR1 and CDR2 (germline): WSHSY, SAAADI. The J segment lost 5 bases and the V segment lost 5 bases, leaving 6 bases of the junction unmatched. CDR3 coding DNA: TGCGCCAGCAGTTCCGGGACTAGCGTGCACAATGAGCAGTTCTTC. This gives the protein CASSSGTSVHNEQFF.

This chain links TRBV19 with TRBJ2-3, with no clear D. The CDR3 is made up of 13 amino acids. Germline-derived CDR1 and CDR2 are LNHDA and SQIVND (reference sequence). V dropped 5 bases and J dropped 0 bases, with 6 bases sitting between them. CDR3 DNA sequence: TGTGCCAGTAGTGCGGCAAGCACAGATACGCAGTATTTT. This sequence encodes CASSAASTDTQYF.

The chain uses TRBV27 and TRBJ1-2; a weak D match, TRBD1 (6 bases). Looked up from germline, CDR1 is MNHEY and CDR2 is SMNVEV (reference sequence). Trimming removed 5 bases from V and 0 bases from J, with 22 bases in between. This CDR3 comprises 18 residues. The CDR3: CASSLRTAGSLTNYGYTF. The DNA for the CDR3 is TGTGCCAGCAGTCTACGGACAGCAGGGAGCCTAACTAACTATGGCTACACCTTC.

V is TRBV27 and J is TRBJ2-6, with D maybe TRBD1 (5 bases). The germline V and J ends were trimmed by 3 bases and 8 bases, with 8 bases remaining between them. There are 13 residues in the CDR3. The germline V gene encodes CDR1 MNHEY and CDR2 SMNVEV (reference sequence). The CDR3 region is CASSFQGPNVLTF. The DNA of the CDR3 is TGTGCCAGCAGTTTTCAGGGTCCCAACGTCCTGACTTTC.

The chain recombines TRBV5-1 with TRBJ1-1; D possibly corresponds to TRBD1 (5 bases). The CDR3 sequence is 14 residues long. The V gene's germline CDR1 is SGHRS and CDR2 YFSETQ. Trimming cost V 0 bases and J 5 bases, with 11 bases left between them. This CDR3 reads CASSLGMGGTEAFF. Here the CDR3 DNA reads TGCGCCAGCAGCTTGGGGATGGGGGGGACTGAAGCTTTCTTT.

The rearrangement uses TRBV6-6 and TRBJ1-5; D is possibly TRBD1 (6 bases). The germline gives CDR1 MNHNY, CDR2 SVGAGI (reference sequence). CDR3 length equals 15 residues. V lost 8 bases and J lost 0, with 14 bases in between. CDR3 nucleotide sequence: TGTGCCAGCCTTCTGGGACACTATAGCAATCAGCCCCAGCATTTT. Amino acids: CASLLGHYSNQPQHF.

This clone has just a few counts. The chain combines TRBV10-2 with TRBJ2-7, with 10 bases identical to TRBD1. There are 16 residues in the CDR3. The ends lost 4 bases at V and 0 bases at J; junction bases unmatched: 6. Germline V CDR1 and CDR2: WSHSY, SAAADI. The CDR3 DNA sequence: TGCGCCAGCAGTGGGGGGACAGGGGCCTACTCCTACGAGCAGTACTTC. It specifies CASSGGTGAYSYEQYF.

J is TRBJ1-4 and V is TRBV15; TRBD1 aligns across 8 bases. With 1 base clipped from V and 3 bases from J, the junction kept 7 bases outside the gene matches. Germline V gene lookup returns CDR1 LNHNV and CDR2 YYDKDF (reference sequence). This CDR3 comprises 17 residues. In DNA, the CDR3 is TGTGCCACCAGCAGAGGGCAGGGGGCGCAAGCTAATGAAAAACTGTTTTTT. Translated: CATSRGQGAQANEKLFF.

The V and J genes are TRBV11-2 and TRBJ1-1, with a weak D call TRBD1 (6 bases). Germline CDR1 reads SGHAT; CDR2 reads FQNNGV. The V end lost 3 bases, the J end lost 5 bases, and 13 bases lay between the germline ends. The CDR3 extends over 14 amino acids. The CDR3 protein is CASSLQRGGTEAFF. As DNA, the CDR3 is TGTGCCAGCAGCTTGCAAAGGGGGGGAACTGAAGCTTTCTTT.